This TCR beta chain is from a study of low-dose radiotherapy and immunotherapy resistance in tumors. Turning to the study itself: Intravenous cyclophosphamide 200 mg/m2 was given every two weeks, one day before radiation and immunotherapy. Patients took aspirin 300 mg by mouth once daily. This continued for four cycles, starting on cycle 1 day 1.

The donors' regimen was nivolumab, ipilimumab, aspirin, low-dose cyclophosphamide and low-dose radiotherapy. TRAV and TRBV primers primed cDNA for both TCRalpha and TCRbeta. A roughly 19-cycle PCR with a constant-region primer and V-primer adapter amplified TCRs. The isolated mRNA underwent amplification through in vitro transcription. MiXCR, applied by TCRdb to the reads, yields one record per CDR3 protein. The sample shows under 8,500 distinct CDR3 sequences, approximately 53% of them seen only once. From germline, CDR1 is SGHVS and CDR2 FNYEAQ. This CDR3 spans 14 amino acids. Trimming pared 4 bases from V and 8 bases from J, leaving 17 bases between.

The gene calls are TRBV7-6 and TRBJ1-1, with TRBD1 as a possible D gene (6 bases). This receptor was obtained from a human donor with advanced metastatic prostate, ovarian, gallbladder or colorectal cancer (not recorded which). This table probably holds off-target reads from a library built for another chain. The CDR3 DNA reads TGTGCCAGCAGCTCGTCGGGACACAACCAAGAAGCTTTCTTT. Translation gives CASSSSGHNQEAFF.